This T cell receptor beta chain was retrieved from a study of blood T cell repertoires in COVID-19. Overall study context: In each case, the material was cDNA or gDNA derived from T cells, B-cell-depleted T cells, or PBMCs.

Here immunoSEQ multiplex PCR was the method, and the copy in TCRdb shows in-frame clones only, minus some. The repertoire holds some 700,000 clones, with around 90% as singletons. Sequences were obtained from peripheral blood. The TCR comes from a woman aged 18-30 years with acute or convalescent COVID-19.

The CDR3 DNA reads as TGTGCCAGCAGTGCCTTATTAGGCCAGCGTGAAAGGGCTTTCTTT. It translates to CASSALLGQRERAFF. The chain combines TRBV27 with TRBJ1-1; the D is unclear. V dropped 5 bases and J dropped 11 bases, with 24 bases sitting between them. This CDR3 region has 15 residues. Germline CDR1 MNHEY, CDR2 SMNVEV (reference sequence).